This paragraph covers one T cell receptor (beta chain) sequence. The CDR3 is 15 residues long. V was shortened by 0 bases and J by 1 base, with 9 bases between the two germline ends. Germline lookup yields CDR1 MNHEY and CDR2 SVGAGI. The data belong to a study of blood T cell repertoires in COVID-19. Study background: Acute-phase and convalescent COVID-19 samples originated in the United States, Italy and Spain. PBMCs, B-cell-depleted T cells, or T cells were the source of the cDNA or gDNA that made up the material.

Original handling: From reference gene primer amplification, estimates of nucleated cell counts were derived. The table came from immunoSEQ multiplex PCR; TCRdb's copy has only in-frame clones and leaves some out. V and J calls and clone size are given by that table; D and trimming were obtained from the DNA. The sample contains 30,000 to 35,000 clones, 85% to 95% of which appear only once. The sequence derives from a human donor in a cohort sampled during active COVID-19. Sample: peripheral blood. This chain links TRBV6-5 with TRBJ1-1; TRBD1 is a possible D gene (6 bases). CDR3: CASSYSGTPNTEAFF. The CDR3 DNA follows: TGTGCCAGCAGTTACTCAGGGACACCGAACACTGAAGCTTTCTTT.